This TCR beta chain emerged from a study of beta chain features in type 1 diabetes. The wider study: Age and gender were similar between patients and healthy donors, as were cell yields.

Study-wide results and limits: In comparison with healthy donors, patients had naive, central memory and Treg TCRB repertoires that appeared more similar. Type 1 diabetes patients showed fewer insertions and more deletions at VDJ junctions.

With respect to this clone: Its antigen remains unidentified.

Isolated RNA was reverse transcribed in full, so expressed TCRB transcripts were sequenced. Using immunoSEQ multiplex PCR, the repertoire was profiled, and TCRdb retains in-frame clones only, with some absent. This sample carries 140,000 to 150,000 clones, nearly 50% of them seen once, and the ten largest clones take 0.35% to 0.5%. The CDR3 is made up of 18 amino acids. Germline CDR1 SGHTA, CDR2 FQGNSA. J was trimmed by 4 bases and V by 0 bases; bases with no gene match: 11. The clonotype originates from a young man in good health. The chain carries TRBV7-2 and TRBJ2-3; 9 positions agree with TRBD2. The sample comprised Tregs from blood. The CDR3 DNA sequence: TGTGCCAGCAGCTTAGCGCTGGGCGCGGGGGGGAGGTCAGATACGCAGTATTTT. Protein: CASSLALGAGGRSDTQYF. The variable domain in full, completed from reference TRBV7-2 and TRBJ2-3, reads GAGVSQSPSNKVTEKGKDVELRCDPISGHTALYWYRQSLGQGLEFLIYFQGNSAPDKSGLPSDRFSAERTGGSVSTLTIQRTQQEDSAVYLCASSLALGAGGRSDTQYFGPGTRLTVL.